A single sample gave rise to the 8 T cell receptor beta chains below, sequenced in a study of lymphopenia after photon versus proton radiotherapy. Here immunoSEQ multiplex PCR was the method, and the copy in TCRdb shows in-frame clones only, minus some. The sample records some 30,000 clones, 85% to 90% being singletons. This specimen consisted of peripheral blood, obtained from a patient treated with photon-based radiotherapy. The receptors come from a woman aged 45-60 years with pancreatic cancer.

This chain links TRBV7-9 with TRBJ1-4; D call uncertain. This CDR3 region has 17 residues. The germline gives CDR1 SEHNR, CDR2 FQNEAQ (reference sequence). The V gene lost 5 bases and the J gene lost 0 bases, with 16 bases spanning the gap. CDR3 nucleotide sequence: TGTGCCAGCAGCCACGACCCCCTTATGTCAACTAATGAAAAACTGTTTTTT. Its translation is CASSHDPLMSTNEKLFF.

The rearrangement uses TRBV30 and TRBJ2-5, with D possibly matching TRBD2 (6 bases). This CDR3 region has 14 residues. Looked up from germline, CDR1 is GTSNPN and CDR2 is SVGIG (reference sequence). V was trimmed by 3 bases and J by 4 bases, leaving 15 bases between them. CDR3 bases: TGTGCCTGGAGGGCAGCGGGCCCCGGAGAGACCCAGTACTTC. Translating gives CAWRAAGPGETQYF.

The J gene is TRBJ2-1, the V gene TRBV27; possibly TRBD1 for D (6 bases). Germline V gives CDR1 MNHEY, CDR2 SMNVEV (reference sequence). The CDR3 sequence is 15 residues long. V was trimmed by 6 bases and J by 4 bases, leaving 16 bases between them. CDR3 amino acids: CASRVGTTAYNEQFF. The CDR3 coding sequence is TGTGCCAGCAGAGTCGGGACAACCGCTTACAATGAGCAGTTCTTC.

V and J are TRBV18 and TRBJ1-1; D call uncertain. V lost 1 base, J lost 0 bases, and 6 bases lay in between. Germline V gene sequence: CDR1 KGHSH, CDR2 LQKENI. CDR3 size: 14 residues. This chain's CDR3 is CASSPQEMNTEAFF. DNA for the CDR3: TGTGCCAGCTCACCACAGGAGATGAACACTGAAGCTTTCTTT.

This chain uses TRBV5-4 with TRBJ2-4, with 7 bases lining up with TRBD1. This CDR3 comprises 16 residues. CDR1 is SGHNT, CDR2 YYREEE, per germline (reference sequence). V was pared by 4 bases and J by 8 bases, with 15 bases of the junction left unmatched. The CDR3 sequence is CASSTGLTTGSHIQYF. In DNA form, the CDR3 reads TGTGCCAGCAGCACTGGACTGACGACAGGGTCGCACATTCAGTACTTC.

This chain joins TRBV27 and TRBJ1-1, with D possibly matching TRBD1 (6 bases). The germline V gene has CDR1 MNHEY and CDR2 SMNVEV (reference sequence). V lost 3 bases to trimming and J lost 2 bases, with 10 bases between them. The CDR3 runs to 14 residues. In DNA, the CDR3 is TGTGCCAGCAGTTTGAGGGGGGTCAACACTGAAGCTTTCTTT. It codes for CASSLRGVNTEAFF.

V is TRBV7-9 and J is TRBJ2-1, with 11 positions matching TRBD2. The CDR3 totals 15 residues. After removal of 4 bases from V and 6 bases from J, the junction contained 5 bases not matched to a gene. CDR1 SEHNR and CDR2 FQNEAQ come from the germline V gene (reference sequence). The CDR3 DNA follows: TGTGCCAGCAGCTCCTTAGCGGGAGGGCCCAATGAGCAGTTCTTC. Its protein product is CASSSLAGGPNEQFF.

This clone has just one count. The genes are TRBV7-2 and TRBJ2-5; TRBD2 matches at 9 bases. The CDR3 runs to 16 residues. Germline V gives CDR1 SGHTA, CDR2 FQGNSA. V trimming: 3 bases; J trimming: 4 bases; junction bases outside the gene matches: 9. The CDR3 DNA reads TGTGCCAGCAGCTTGGGCCGCGGGAGGGCCACAGAGACCCAGTACTTC. Its translation: CASSLGRGRATETQYF.